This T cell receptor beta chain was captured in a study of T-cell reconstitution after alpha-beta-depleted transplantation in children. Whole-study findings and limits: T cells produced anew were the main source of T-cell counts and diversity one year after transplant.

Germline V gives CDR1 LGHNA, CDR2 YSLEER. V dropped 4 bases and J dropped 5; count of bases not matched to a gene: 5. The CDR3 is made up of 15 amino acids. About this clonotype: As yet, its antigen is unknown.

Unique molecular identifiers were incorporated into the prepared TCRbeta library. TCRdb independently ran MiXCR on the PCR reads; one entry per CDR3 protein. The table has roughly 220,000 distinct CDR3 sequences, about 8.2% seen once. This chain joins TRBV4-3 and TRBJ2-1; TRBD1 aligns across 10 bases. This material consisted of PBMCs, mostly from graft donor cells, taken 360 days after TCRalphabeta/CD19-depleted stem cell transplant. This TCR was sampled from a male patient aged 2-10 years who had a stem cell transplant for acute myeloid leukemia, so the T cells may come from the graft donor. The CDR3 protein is CASSPGQGWHNEQFF. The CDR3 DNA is TGCGCCAGCAGCCCGGGACAGGGGTGGCACAATGAGCAGTTCTTC.